Included here is one TCR beta chain sequence, with context. Its antigen remains unidentified. Base-call qualities are not available, and no considerably larger clone is one nucleotide away. For sequencing, an Illumina NovaSeq 6000 was employed. TCR cDNA was made using 5'RACE template switching, a step that added a universal primer site and unique molecular identifiers. Priming of cDNA synthesis was performed from both the TCR alpha and TCR beta constant segments. Two PCR steps were used to amplify libraries, with sample barcodes and sequencing adapters being added in the second step. Sequencing of libraries was done on Illumina HiSeq 2500 (2x100 bp) or NovaSeq (2x150 bp). The original pipeline was this. Demultiplexing of reads and collapsing into UMI consensus sequences were performed with MIGEC, and V(D)J alignment was carried out with MiXCR. Vaccine-responding clonotypes were identified with edgeR using replicate PBMC samples, with FDR below 0.01 and a log2 fold change above 5 up to day 15 being required. Each bulk clonotype was labeled CD4 or CD8 based on which sequenced repertoire, CD4 or CD8, contained the clonotype at higher abundance. TCRdb redid the processing of the public reads, applying fastp at Q25 and MiXCR, and retained in-frame beta chains. A single entry per CDR3 protein holds the most common genes and DNA from its merged rows. Clone size and V and J calls follow TCRdb, not the original study. The sample table records 250,000 to 300,000 distinct CDR3 sequences; under 9% of these occur just once. The ten largest clones take up approximately 3.3% of the sample.

This entry belongs to a study of T cells after yellow fever vaccination (dated by TCRdb to the late 2010s). For context, the study as a whole: The SMART-Seq v4 Ultra Low Input RNA kit was used to prepare libraries from fractions with low cell numbers. Blood was drawn at multiple timepoints before and after primary and secondary immunization, with bulk PBMC replicates and cell subsets isolated. Two healthy male donors, one aged 18 to 30 and one aged 30 to 40 years, were included in the cohort. To follow T-cell clones before and after both primary and booster YFV17D yellow fever vaccination, bulk TCR alpha and beta repertoires underwent longitudinal sequencing.

The CDR3 numbers 14 residues from cysteine through phenylalanine. The DNA shown is the 42-base CDR3, in frame from base 1. V was cut back by 3 bases and J by 3 bases, leaving a gap of 12 bases between them. According to the germline V gene, CDR1 reads KGHSH and CDR2 reads LQKENI. The sample's treatment or condition, from its label and the paper: live attenuated yellow fever vaccine strain. PBMCs were isolated from peripheral blood using a standard Ficoll-Paque protocol. Dynabeads CD4 and CD8 positive selection kits were used to isolate CD4 and CD8 T-cell fractions. TriZol was used to extract RNA from bulk PBMCs, from CD4 and CD8 fractions, and from dextramer-positive and dextramer-negative fractions. General conclusions and limits of the study: The study included only a couple of donors, which limits how far the findings can be generalized. FACS-sorted repertoires could contain abundant contaminating clonotypes from the bulk population, so computational filtering was required. Most clones expanded after primary vaccination (roughly 96% of CD4 and 88% of CD8) were re-detected after the booster, suggesting that broad memory maintenance occurred. Compared with the primary T-cell response, the secondary T-cell response was faster but weaker, reaching its peak on day 5 rather than on day 15. A small fraction of clonotypes showed up in both the CD4 and CD8 compartments, probably as a result of convergent recombination.

The sequence was collected from a young man who received the YFV17D yellow fever vaccine. The sequences come from CD4+ T cells sorted from PBMCs, collected 5 days after the yellow fever booster vaccination. The rearrangement joined TRBV18 to TRBJ2-7; the D gene is perhaps TRBD1 or TRBD2, each of them matching over 6 bases. DNA sequence: TGTGCCAGCTCACCCTCCGGGGGCGTCTACGAGCAGTACTTC. Translated, this is CASSPSGGVYEQYF. Outside the CDR3, residues come from the reference TRBV18 and TRBJ2-7 proteins, so the full variable domain is: NAGVMQNPRHLVRRRGQEARLRCSPMKGHSHVYWYRQLPEEGLKFMVYLQKENIIDESGMPKERFSAEFPKEGPSILRIQQVVRGDSAAYFCASSPSGGVYEQYFGPGTRLTVT.